This T cell receptor beta chain was documented in a study of identical twins. CDR3 length: 13 amino acids. The germline V gene encodes CDR1 SEHNR and CDR2 FQNEAQ (reference sequence). Trimming cost V 8 bases and J 5 bases, with 16 bases left between them. TCRdb passed the 5' RACE reads through MiXCR, listing each CDR3 protein once. This sample has 200,000 to 250,000 distinct CDR3 sequences, with approximately 5.9% found just once. These data also formed part of another study, on T cells expressing NK-cell markers.

The sequencing sample was made of CD8+ T cells sorted from blood. This clonotype was obtained from a woman younger than 35 in good health. The chain has TRBV7-9 and TRBJ2-7; the D gene could be TRBD1 or TRBD2 (6 bases each). The CDR3 nucleotides are TGTGCCAGCGGACAGTCCGGCGGGGACGAGCAGTACTTC. Its protein is CASGQSGGDEQYF.